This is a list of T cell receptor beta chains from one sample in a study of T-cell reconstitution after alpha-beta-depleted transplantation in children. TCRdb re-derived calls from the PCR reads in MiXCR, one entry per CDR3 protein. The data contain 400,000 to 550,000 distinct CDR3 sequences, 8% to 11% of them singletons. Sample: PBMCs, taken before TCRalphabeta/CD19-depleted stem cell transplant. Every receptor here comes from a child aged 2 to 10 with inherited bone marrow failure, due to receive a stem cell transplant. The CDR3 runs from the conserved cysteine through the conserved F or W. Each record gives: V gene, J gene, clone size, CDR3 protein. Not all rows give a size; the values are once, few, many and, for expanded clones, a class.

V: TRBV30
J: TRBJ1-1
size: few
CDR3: CASHGTLGTEAFF

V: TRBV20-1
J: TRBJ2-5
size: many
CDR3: CSALRPSGSLETQYF

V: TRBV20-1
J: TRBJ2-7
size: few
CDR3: CSARNYEFYHEQYF

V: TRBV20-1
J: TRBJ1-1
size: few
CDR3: CSAPLGGGTEAFF

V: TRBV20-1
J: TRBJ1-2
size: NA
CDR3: CSAGREGAQAANYGYTF

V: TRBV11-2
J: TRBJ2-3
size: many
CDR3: CASSTTPALAGAPDTQYF

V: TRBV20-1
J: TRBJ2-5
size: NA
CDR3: CSARTSGSQETQYF

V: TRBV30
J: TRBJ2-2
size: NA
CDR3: CAWSVTPSGRNTGELFF

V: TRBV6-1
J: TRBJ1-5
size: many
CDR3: CASRPQGPGSNQPQHF

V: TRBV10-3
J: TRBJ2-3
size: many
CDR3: CAISEPGLAGLGTDTQYF

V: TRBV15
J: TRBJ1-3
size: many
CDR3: CATSRDGQSGNTIYF

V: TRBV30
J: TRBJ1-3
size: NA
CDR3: CAWSVGSPGNTIYF

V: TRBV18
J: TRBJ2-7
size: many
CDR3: CASSQAGGEQYF

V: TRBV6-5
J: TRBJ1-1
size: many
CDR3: CASSYSEMNTEAFF

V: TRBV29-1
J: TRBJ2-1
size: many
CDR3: CSAESPGLAGGYNEQFF

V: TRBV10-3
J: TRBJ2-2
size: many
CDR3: CAISEFWDSRNTGELFF

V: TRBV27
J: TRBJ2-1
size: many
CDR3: CASSPHTRVQFF

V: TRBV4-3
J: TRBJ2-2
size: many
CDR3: CASSPLAGGRELFF

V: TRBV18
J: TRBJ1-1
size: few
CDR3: CASSPSGRGRPEAFF

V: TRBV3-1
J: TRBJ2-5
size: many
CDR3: CASSLYRDRVETQYF

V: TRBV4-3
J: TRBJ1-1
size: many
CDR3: CASSQVVDGDAFF

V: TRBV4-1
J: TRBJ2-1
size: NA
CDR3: CASSQGGGSGRLTGDEQFF

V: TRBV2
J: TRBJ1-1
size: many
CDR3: CASSDPLRNTEAFF

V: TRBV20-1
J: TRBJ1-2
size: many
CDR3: CSAQQANYGYTF

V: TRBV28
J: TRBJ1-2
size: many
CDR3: CASSSLREVSNYGYTF

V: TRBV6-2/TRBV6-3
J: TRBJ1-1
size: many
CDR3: CAAGTGESHAAEAFF

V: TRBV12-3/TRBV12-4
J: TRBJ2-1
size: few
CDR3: CASSFLGGAYNEQFF

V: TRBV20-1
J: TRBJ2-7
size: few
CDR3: CSARVSGLAGRGYEQYF

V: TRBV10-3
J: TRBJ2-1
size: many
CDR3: CATQSQGVEQFF

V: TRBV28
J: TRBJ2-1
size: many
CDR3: CASRRLGSRFQQFF

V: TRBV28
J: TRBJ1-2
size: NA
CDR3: CASSFFAAQYGYTF